A selection of T cell receptor beta chains follows, all from one sample in a study of shared clonotypes between healthy human individuals. The data were produced by immunoSEQ multiplex PCR, yet TCRdb's version contains in-frame clones alone and is incomplete. The repertoire consists of over 2,000,000 clones, with just over 90% occurring once and the leading ten covering over 1.5%. Sequencing used naive CD8+ T cells from PBMCs. The receptors come from a man younger than 35 in good health. Some clones in this sample may be carry-over from other donors' samples. Both conserved end residues are trimmed from each CDR3.

TRBV9	TRBJ2-3	ASSPPFGQGRRTDTQY
TRBV10-3	TRBJ2-7	AISESPSSYEQY
TRBV9	TRBJ2-1	ASSVGGLGNEQF
TRBV7-6	TRBJ2-1	ASSVTGSRYNEQF
TRBV4-1	TRBJ2-1	ASSPSGGHYNEQF
TRBV7-9	TRBJ1-2	ASSLVQGGYGYT
TRBV6-1	TRBJ1-1	ASNPRTLNTEAF
TRBV27	TRBJ2-7	ASSFSGTYEQY
TRBV7-8	TRBJ2-7	ASSLGLGSTYEQY
TRBV4-3	TRBJ2-1	ASSQTSDAYNEQF
TRBV28	TRBJ1-6	ASSLPTEGSYNSPLH
TRBV28	TRBJ2-7	ASSSGTNRHEQY
TRBV27	TRBJ1-2	ASSLQSGTGKHYGYT
TRBV19	TRBJ2-2	ASRPGQGGTGELF
TRBV19	TRBJ2-7	ASSNFAEQY
TRBV7-9	TRBJ1-1	ASSLRTGLAHTEAF
TRBV29-1	TRBJ2-5	SVDPSGRQAETQY
TRBV10-2	TRBJ2-2	ASRERGSSDTGELF
TRBV9	TRBJ2-3	ASSVDRDSPMWDTQY
TRBV23-1	TRBJ2-7	ASSQLVRGPEQY
TRBV11-3	TRBJ2-3	ASSLSRGSTDTQY
TRBV10-2	TRBJ2-2	ASSGAYPGSGELF
TRBV5-1	TRBJ2-1	ASSLAGFLAEPYNEQF
TRBV27	TRBJ2-3	ASSIALGGTDTQY
TRBV4-3	TRBJ1-1	ASSHGTGSEAF
TRBV9	TRBJ2-5	ASSAGPGQQETQY
TRBV4-2	TRBJ2-7	ASSQERPSYEQY